This T cell receptor (beta chain) was observed in a study of blood T cell repertoires in COVID-19. CDR1 is SEHNR, CDR2 FQNEAQ, per germline (reference sequence). The CDR3 covers 14 residues. The V end was cut by 2 bases, the J end by 4 bases, with 11 bases between. Sequenced by immunoSEQ multiplex PCR; TCRdb stores in-frame clones only, minus some. Counted here are 55,000 to 80,000 clones, around four fifths occurring once; the ten biggest clones make up around 6.5%. This receptor was obtained from a human donor in a cohort sampled during active COVID-19. This sequence joins TRBV7-9 and TRBJ2-5; a weak D match, TRBD1 (6 bases). The sample taken for sequencing was peripheral blood. This chain's CDR3 is CASSLLGRGETQYF. The CDR3 DNA follows: TGTGCCAGCAGCTTACTGGGCAGGGGAGAGACCCAGTACTTC. The full variable domain, its missing parts supplied by reference TRBV7-9 and TRBJ2-5, is DTGVSQNPRHKITKRGQNVTFRCDPISEHNRLYWYRQTLGQGPEFLTYFQNEAQLEKSRLLSDRFSAERPKGSFSTLEIQRTEQGDSAMYLCASSLLGRGETQYFGPGTRLLVL.